One and the same sample provided the 30 T cell receptor beta chains below, sequenced in a study of shared clonotypes between healthy human individuals. Data came from immunoSEQ multiplex PCR; TCRdb stores just in-frame clones and leaves some out. Here the sample spans about 960,000 clones, 76% being singletons. Sequencing used memory CD4+ T cells sorted from blood. Subset indicated: CD45RA-negative fraction. All receptors derive from a man between 18 and 35 years old in good health.

The table lists this clone with many counts. J is TRBJ1-6 and V is TRBV5-1, with a tentative D call TRBD1 (5 bases). The CDR3 contains 16 residues. The germline CDR1 and CDR2 sequences are SGHRS and YFSETQ. Trimming cost V 4 bases and J 5 bases, with 16 bases left between them. The CDR3 sequence: CASSLLDTSNNSPLHF. The CDR3 DNA reads TGCGCCAGCAGCCTCCTGGACACGTCTAATAATTCACCCCTCCACTTT.

The chain recombines TRBV28 with TRBJ1-2, with 8 bases fitting TRBD1. CDR3 length: 14 residues. From germline, CDR1 is MDHEN and CDR2 SYDVKM. V gave up 4 bases and J gave up 8 bases; unmatched junction bases: 9. CDR3 sequence: CASSSKTGASGYTF. The CDR3 DNA sequence: TGTGCCAGCAGTTCCAAGACAGGGGCAAGCGGCTACACCTTC.

This chain connects TRBV13 to TRBJ2-4, with TRBD2 as a possible D gene (6 bases). This CDR3 has 13 residues. Germline CDR1 reads PRHDT; CDR2 reads FYEKMQ (reference sequence). V dropped 5 bases and J dropped 7 bases, with 12 bases sitting between them. CDR3 protein: CASSPTGGNIQYF. For the CDR3, the DNA is TGTGCCAGCAGCCCTACCGGAGGGAACATTCAGTACTTC.

The chain is built from TRBV4-1 and TRBJ1-2, with 8 bases identical to TRBD1. From germline, CDR1 is MGHRA and CDR2 YSYEKL. V was pared by 4 bases and J by 4 bases, with 8 bases of the junction left unmatched. This CDR3 region has 15 residues. The CDR3 spells CASSPTGGVFYGYTF. The CDR3 DNA reads as TGCGCCAGCAGCCCAACAGGGGGGGTATTCTATGGCTACACCTTC.

V usage is TRBV28 and J usage is TRBJ1-2; 7 bases are a match to TRBD1. The CDR3 spans 19 residues. The ends lost 3 bases at V and 2 bases at J; junction bases unmatched: 18. Germline lookup yields CDR1 MDHEN and CDR2 SYDVKM. This CDR3 reads CASSFRGLAGDRLNYGYTF. CDR3 nucleotide sequence: TGTGCCAGCAGTTTTCGGGGCCTGGCGGGGGACAGATTAAACTATGGCTACACCTTC.

This chain connects TRBV11-3 to TRBJ2-2, with TRBD2 matching over 7 bases. Germline trimming cut 1 base from V and 4 bases from J; bases unmatched to any gene: 6. The CDR3 runs to 16 residues. The V gene's germline CDR1 is SGHNT and CDR2 YENEEA. The CDR3 sequence is CASSLAAGVGTGELFF. CDR3 in DNA: TGTGCCAGCAGCTTAGCGGCGGGAGTCGGCACCGGGGAGCTGTTTTTT.

The J gene is TRBJ1-5, the V gene TRBV2, with a possible D match to TRBD1 (5 bases). V was cut by 3 bases and J by 4 bases, with 10 bases left in between. CDR1 and CDR2 (germline): SNHLY, FYNNEI. The CDR3 runs to 14 residues. In DNA, the CDR3 is TGTGCCAGCAGTGACGAGGGGATGAATCAGCCCCAGCATTTT. Its translation: CASSDEGMNQPQHF.

The chain links TRBV10-3 to TRBJ1-5, with 7 bases matching TRBD1. Per germline, CDR1 ENHRY and CDR2 SYGVKD. CDR3 length: 13 amino acids. The J segment lost 8 bases and the V segment lost 7 bases, leaving 8 bases of the junction unmatched. CDR3 nucleotide sequence: TGTGCCATCAACTACAGACAGGGTGAGCCCCAGCATTTT. Its protein product is CAINYRQGEPQHF.

A single count supports this clone. The chain combines TRBV28 with TRBJ1-2; D perhaps matches TRBD1 (5 bases). Per germline, CDR1 MDHEN and CDR2 SYDVKM. This CDR3 is built from 15 residues. V was trimmed by 0 bases and J by 2 bases, leaving 10 bases between them. The CDR3 loop reads CASSLWSGLNYGYTF. The CDR3 DNA reads as TGTGCCAGCAGTTTATGGTCAGGGTTAAACTATGGCTACACCTTC.

CDR3: CASSVATRGDTQYF. For the CDR3, the DNA is TGTGCCAGCAGCGTAGCTACGAGGGGAGATACGCAGTATTTT. The genes are TRBV9 and TRBJ2-3, with D possibly called TRBD1 or TRBD2 (5 bases each). This CDR3 contains 14 residues. The V end lost 0 bases, the J end lost 5 bases, and 10 bases lay between the germline ends. The germline V gene has CDR1 SGDLS and CDR2 YYNGEE.

This clone was observed a few times. The chain uses TRBV11-2 and TRBJ1-6, with D hard to call. CDR1 and CDR2 from the germline V gene are SGHAT and FQNNGV. The CDR3 totals 13 residues. Trimming took 4 bases from V and 8 from J, leaving 9 bases between them. In DNA, the CDR3 is TGTGCCAGCAGCTCCCTGGCCCATTCACCCCTCCACTTT. Protein product: CASSSLAHSPLHF.

CDR3 nucleotide sequence: TGTGCCATCAGTGAGTCCCAAGATACGCAGTATTTT. Amino acid sequence: CAISESQDTQYF. The chain combines TRBV10-3 with TRBJ2-3; D gene unclear. Germline V gene lookup returns CDR1 ENHRY and CDR2 SYGVKD. The V gene lost 0 bases and the J gene lost 5 bases, with 3 bases spanning the gap. The CDR3 loop spans 12 amino acids.

The chain carries TRBV29-1 and TRBJ2-7; TRBD1 aligns across 8 bases. The CDR3 consists of 14 residues. With 5 bases clipped from V and 4 bases from J, the junction kept 10 bases outside the gene matches. Germline V gene sequence: CDR1 SQVTM, CDR2 ANQGSEA. CDR3 sequence: CSVSTTGAKYEQYF. The CDR3 DNA reads TGCAGCGTTTCTACGACAGGGGCGAAGTACGAGCAGTACTTC.

The chain has TRBV28 and TRBJ1-6; D gene unclear. V lost 6 bases to trimming and J lost 13 bases, with 7 bases between them. Germline V gene sequence: CDR1 MDHEN, CDR2 SYDVKM. The CDR3 spans 10 residues. CDR3 bases: TGTGCCAGCAGCCGCGGGCCCCTCCACTTT. It encodes CASSRGPLHF. Full variable domain (rest looked up from reference TRBV28 and TRBJ1-6): DVKVTQSSRYLVKRTGEKVFLECVQDMDHENMFWYRQDPGLGLRLIYFSYDVKMKEKGDIPEGYSVSREKKERFSLILESASTNQTSMYLCASSRGPLHFGNGTRLTVT.

CDR3 region: CASSLVVQKETQYF. In DNA form, the CDR3 reads TGTGCCAGCAGCTTAGTCGTACAGAAAGAGACCCAGTACTTC. The V and J genes are TRBV7-2 and TRBJ2-5; no reliable D call. The CDR3 has 14 residues. Germline CDR1 is SGHTA and CDR2 is FQGNSA. The V end lost 1 base, the J end lost 3 bases, and 9 bases lay between the germline ends.

The V and J genes are TRBV7-9 and TRBJ1-1, with D hard to call. V was clipped by 3 bases and J by 6 bases, with 8 bases between them. Germline lookup yields CDR1 SEHNR and CDR2 FQNEAQ (reference sequence). The CDR3 sequence is 12 residues long. CDR3 nucleotides: TGTGCCAGCAGCTTGAAGGGCTCTGAAGCTTTCTTT. Translating gives CASSLKGSEAFF.

The V call is TRBV12-5, the J call TRBJ2-1; 8 positions agree with TRBD2. The CDR3 is 16 amino acids. With V trimmed by 0 bases and J by 5 bases, 6 bases remained unmatched. Germline V gene lookup returns CDR1 LGHNT and CDR2 FRNRAP. The CDR3 nucleotides read TGTGCTAGTGGTTTGGTAATCGGGACTAGAGACAATGAGCAGTTCTTC. Protein product: CASGLVIGTRDNEQFF.

In the case of this clone: This may come from a read error, since a much larger clone is one base off. Other DNA sequences in the same sample also yield this CDR3. The V gene is TRBV6-1, the J gene TRBJ2-7; a possible D gene is TRBD1 (5 bases). Trimming took 3 bases from V and 3 from J, leaving 6 bases between them. The germline V gene has CDR1 MNHNS and CDR2 SASEGT. This CDR3 has 12 residues. This chain's CDR3 is CASSDQGYEQYF. CDR3 bases: TGTGCCAGCAGTGACCAGGGCTACGAGCAGTACTTC.

The chain joins TRBV7-2 to TRBJ1-2, with TRBD1 as a possible D gene (6 bases). CDR1 and CDR2 (germline): SGHTA, FQGNSA. CDR3 length: 14 residues. The V end lost 2 bases, the J end lost 8 bases, and 15 bases lay between the germline ends. In DNA, the CDR3 is TGTGCCAGCAGCTTATACCGGGACACGGAGGGCTACACCTTC. It is translated as CASSLYRDTEGYTF. The full variable domain, completed using reference TRBV7-2 and TRBJ1-2, is GAGVSQSPSNKVTEKGKDVELRCDPISGHTALYWYRQSLGQGLEFLIYFQGNSAPDKSGLPSDRFSAERTGGSVSTLTIQRTQQEDSAVYLCASSLYRDTEGYTFGSGTRLTVV.

This clone was observed a handful of times. Sequence at one end of the junction differs from germline and may be a read error. The chain has TRBV7-7 and TRBJ2-1, with TRBD2 identical over 7 bases. Germline CDR1 is SSHAT and CDR2 is FNYEAQ (reference sequence). This CDR3 spans 14 amino acids. CDR3 sequence (DNA): TGTGCTAGCAGCTTGGATCGTGGGGGGGATGAGCAGTTCTTC. This sequence encodes CASSLDRGGDEQFF.

This clone was seen once. The genes are TRBV2 and TRBJ2-5, with 9 bases fitting TRBD1. Germline V CDR1 and CDR2: SNHLY, FYNNEI. J gave up 5 bases and V 7 bases, and 14 bases lay outside the gene matches. The CDR3 length is 16 residues. The CDR3 DNA follows: TGTGCCAGCACTCCGGCCGGGACAGGGAGAAGGGAGACCCAGTACTTC. Its translation: CASTPAGTGRRETQYF.

The chain has TRBV14 and TRBJ2-3; D possibly matches TRBD1 or TRBD2 (5 bases each). The V end lost 0 bases, the J end lost 8 bases, and 15 bases lay between the germline ends. The CDR3 is 15 amino acids. The germline CDR1 and CDR2 sequences are SGHDN and FVKESK. CDR3 in amino acids: CASSQERVLGGTQYF. The CDR3 DNA is TGTGCCAGCAGCCAAGAGAGAGTCCTTGGGGGTACGCAGTATTTT.

With respect to this clone: A much more abundant neighbour one base away suggests this may be a read error. The V gene is TRBV9, the J gene TRBJ2-5; no definite D call. Trimming took off 0 bases at V and 1 base at J, with 4 bases between the two ends. Germline V lookup: CDR1 SGDLS, CDR2 YYNGEE. The CDR3 sequence is 13 residues long. The CDR3, as DNA: TGTGCCAGCAGCGTAGGATTCCAAGAGACCCAGTACTTC. It is translated as CASSVGFQETQYF.

This clone was counted between two and nine times. The genes are TRBV6-1 and TRBJ1-5, with D unresolved. This CDR3 is built from 15 residues. The germline V gene has CDR1 MNHNS and CDR2 SASEGT. V was shortened by 7 bases and J by 2 bases, with 15 bases between the two germline ends. The CDR3 protein is CASNYDLGGNQPQHF. For the CDR3, the DNA is TGTGCCAGCAACTATGATCTCGGGGGCAATCAGCCCCAGCATTTT.

The chain recombines TRBV6-5 with TRBJ2-4; D not resolved. V dropped 2 bases and J dropped 6 bases, with 14 bases sitting between them. The CDR3 has 15 residues. The germline V gene has CDR1 MNHEY and CDR2 SVGAGI. The CDR3 sequence: CASSYGSPSGNIQYF. The CDR3 nucleotides read TGTGCCAGCAGTTACGGTAGCCCCTCCGGAAACATTCAGTACTTC.

This chain links TRBV18 with TRBJ1-4; 8 bases are shared with TRBD1. Germline-derived CDR1 and CDR2 are KGHSH and LQKENI. V shed 6 bases and J 8 bases; nucleotides not matched to a gene: 8. The CDR3 totals 14 residues. The CDR3 loop is CASSLGQVEEKLFF. CDR3 nucleotides: TGTGCCAGCTCCCTGGGACAGGTGGAAGAAAAACTGTTTTTT.

The genes are TRBV29-1 and TRBJ1-4; TRBD1 might be the D (5 bases). With 6 bases removed from V and 1 base from J, the gap between germline ends came to 18 bases. The CDR3 consists of 16 residues. Germline loops: CDR1 SQVTM, CDR2 ANQGSEA. CDR3 region: CSVSTFGQGTNEKLFF. The CDR3 DNA reads TGCAGCGTCTCCACCTTCGGGCAGGGAACTAATGAAAAACTGTTTTTT.

This clone occurred many times. V gene TRBV9 combines with J gene TRBJ2-2; 11 bases align to TRBD2. This CDR3 contains 15 residues. Germline CDR1 reads SGDLS; CDR2 reads YYNGEE. Trimming cost V 2 bases and J 5 bases; bases outside gene matches: 2. This CDR3 is CASSVSGRVTGELFF. The CDR3 DNA is TGTGCCAGCAGCGTTAGCGGGAGGGTTACCGGGGAGCTGTTTTTT. The full variable domain, with the rest looked up from reference TRBV9 and TRBJ2-2, is DSGVTQTPKHLITATGQRVTLRCSPRSGDLSVYWYQQSLDQGLQFLIQYYNGEERAKGNILERFSAQQFPDLHSELNLSSLELGDSALYFCASSVSGRVTGELFFGEGSRLTVL.

V gene TRBV18 combines with J gene TRBJ1-1; no clear D. Germline V CDR1 and CDR2: KGHSH, LQKENI. The V end lost 3 bases, the J end lost 5 bases, and 7 bases lay between the germline ends. The length of the CDR3 is 12 residues. The DNA for the CDR3 is TGTGCCAGCTCACCCGGGCCGACTGAAGCTTTCTTT. This gives the protein CASSPGPTEAFF.

J is TRBJ2-7 and V is TRBV5-1; D is possibly TRBD1 (5 bases). This CDR3 spans 14 amino acids. V dropped 5 bases and J dropped 6 bases, with 18 bases sitting between them. CDR1 is SGHRS, CDR2 YFSETQ, per germline. The CDR3 is CASRIVGRAGEQYF. In nucleotides, the CDR3 is TGCGCCAGCAGGATCGTTGGCAGGGCTGGCGAGCAGTACTTC.